This is a list of T cell receptor beta chains from one sample in a study of a mutant IDH1 vaccine in newly diagnosed glioma. Some clones are missing from TCRdb's copy, which holds only in-frame ones; the method was immunoSEQ multiplex PCR. The sample consists of approximately 70,000 clones, 60% to 85% of them appearing once. The sample consisted of PBMCs, taken from a glioma patient treated with radiotherapy, temozolomide or both. These receptors all come from a man between 50 and 59 years old with glioma. The CDR3 runs from the conserved cysteine through the conserved F or W.

>TRBJ2-1|TRBV10-3
CAISAGARGEQFF
>TRBJ1-1|TRBV9
CASSVGRASSTEAFF
>TRBJ2-7|TRBV4-1
CASSQVTGTYEQYF
>TRBJ2-1|TRBV11-3
CASSSARGRSYNEQFF
>TRBJ2-1|TRBV4-2
CASSQEGGRGDNEQFF
>TRBJ2-4|TRBV5-1
CASSFRGSIAKNIQYF
>TRBJ2-2|TRBV19
CASSIGAGQSNTGELFF
>TRBJ2-7|TRBV6-6
CASSHDGDSGTYEQYF
>TRBJ2-5|TRBV6-6
CASSYSQVQETQYF
>TRBJ2-7|TRBV27
CASSSGPYEQYF
>TRBJ2-7|TRBV16
CASSRGTGGEDEQYF
>TRBJ1-2|TRBV19
CASKTAGYGYTF
>TRBJ1-5|TRBV2
CASSQQGGGGNQPQHF
>TRBJ2-7|TRBV30
CAWVGQGALYEQYF
>TRBJ2-5|TRBV6-4
CASTAFPGTIGETQYF
>TRBJ2-5|TRBV6-6
CASSSEETQYF
>TRBJ1-2|TRBV30
CASTGGLSYGYTF
>TRBJ1-4|TRBV4-1
CASSQEGQAPNEKLFF
>TRBJ2-7|TRBV5-4
CASSVAGTGGYEQYF
>TRBJ2-2|TRBV7-8
CASSLNIGQLTGELFF
>TRBJ1-1|TRBV5-1
CASSSPTGSTEAFF
>TRBJ2-3|TRBV6-4
CASSGTGGFDTQYF
>TRBJ2-7|TRBV7-2
CASSPSPDISYEQYF
>TRBJ1-1|TRBV9
CASSVSGGPEAFF
>TRBJ1-2|TRBV6-1
CASFDLASNYGYTF
>TRBJ2-3|TRBV7-6
CASSLQLGYDTQYF